These 32 T cell receptor beta chains were all obtained from the same sample, sequenced in a study of cytomegalovirus exposure and HLA in healthy donors. Profiled with immunoSEQ multiplex PCR; TCRdb holds only in-frame clones, not every one. This sample yields 200,000 to 250,000 clones, of which over 80% are seen a single time; more than 0.85% belongs to the top ten. The sequenced sample consisted of PBMCs. These receptors all stem from a woman younger than 30 in good health and CMV-seronegative.

The DNA for the CDR3 is TGTGCCAGCAGCCTCGGGACAGGGGGTTTCCTAACCTCTGGAAACACCATATATTTT. This encodes CASSLGTGGFLTSGNTIYF. The chain employs TRBV7-2 and TRBJ1-3, with 11 bases that match TRBD1. CDR1 and CDR2 (germline): SGHTA, FQGNSA. V shed 5 bases and J 0 bases; nucleotides not matched to a gene: 12. The CDR3 consists of 19 residues.

The chain uses TRBV14 and TRBJ1-1; the D is unclear. The germline CDR1 and CDR2 sequences are SGHDN and FVKESK. The CDR3 is 16 residues long. Trimming removed 4 bases from V and 1 base from J, with 16 bases in between. The CDR3 loop is CASSPQVRRGNTEAFF. CDR3 nucleotides: TGTGCCAGCAGCCCTCAAGTTAGAAGAGGGAACACTGAAGCTTTCTTT.

As for this clone: Other DNA sequences in this specimen translate into the identical CDR3. The rearrangement uses TRBV5-1 and TRBJ1-1; weak D call: TRBD1 (5 bases). The V gene's germline CDR1 is SGHRS and CDR2 YFSETQ. The CDR3 sequence is 15 residues long. V lost 0 bases and J lost 2, with 11 bases in between. CDR3 DNA sequence: TGCGCCAGCAGCTTGGTTGGGGCGGGAAACACTGAAGCTTTCTTT. This codes for CASSLVGAGNTEAFF. The full variable domain, with the rest looked up from reference TRBV5-1 and TRBJ1-1, is KAGVTQTPRYLIKTRGQQVTLSCSPISGHRSVSWYQQTPGQGLQFLFEYFSETQRNKGNFPGRFSGRQFSNSRSEMNVSTLELGDSALYLCASSLVGAGNTEAFFGQGTRLTVV.

This chain joins TRBV30 and TRBJ1-6; a weak D match, TRBD1 (6 bases). Looked up from germline, CDR1 is GTSNPN and CDR2 is SVGIG (reference sequence). CDR3 length equals 14 residues. With 4 bases removed from V and 8 bases from J, the gap between germline ends came to 15 bases. The CDR3 DNA follows: TGTGCCTGGACGTATGGCAGGGGAGATTCACCCCTCCACTTT. Translating gives CAWTYGRGDSPLHF.

The V call is TRBV6-5, the J call TRBJ2-7; 7 nucleotides match TRBD2. The CDR3 length is 11 residues. The germline V gene encodes CDR1 MNHEY and CDR2 SVGAGI. J lost 2 bases, V lost 10 bases, and 2 bases had no gene match. DNA of the CDR3: TGTGCCACGCGGGAGACCTACGAGCAGTACTTC. Protein product: CATRETYEQYF.

This chain uses TRBV5-1 with TRBJ1-3; 7 bases are shared with TRBD1. CDR3 length equals 15 residues. Germline CDR1 reads SGHRS; CDR2 reads YFSETQ. V was clipped by 2 bases and J by 4 bases; unmatched bases: 6. The CDR3 here is CASSFDRALGNTIYF. The CDR3 DNA is TGCGCCAGCAGCTTCGACAGGGCGTTAGGAAACACCATATATTTT.

V is TRBV5-1 and J is TRBJ2-7, with 9 bases matching TRBD1. The CDR3 totals 14 residues. Germline CDR1 and CDR2: SGHRS and YFSETQ. The ends lost 4 bases at V and 5 bases at J; junction bases unmatched: 7. Here the CDR3 reads CASSTDRGNDEQYF. CDR3 in DNA: TGCGCCAGCAGCACCGACAGGGGGAACGACGAGCAGTACTTC.

This clone has a single count. This chain connects TRBV5-1 to TRBJ1-4; 9 positions agree with TRBD1. The CDR3 runs to 15 residues. Germline V gene data show CDR1 as SGHRS and CDR2 as YFSETQ. The V segment lost 0 bases and the J segment 8 bases; nucleotides outside the gene matches: 5. CDR3 DNA sequence: TGCGCCAGCAGCTTGGAGGGACAGGGAGAGGAAAAACTGTTTTTT. Residues: CASSLEGQGEEKLFF. Supplemented by reference TRBV5-1 and TRBJ1-4, the full variable domain reads KAGVTQTPRYLIKTRGQQVTLSCSPISGHRSVSWYQQTPGQGLQFLFEYFSETQRNKGNFPGRFSGRQFSNSRSEMNVSTLELGDSALYLCASSLEGQGEEKLFFGSGTQLSVL.

This chain links TRBV15 with TRBJ2-1; 11 bases are a match to TRBD1. There are 15 residues in the CDR3. Germline CDR1 reads LNHNV; CDR2 reads YYDKDF (reference sequence). Trimming cost V 7 bases and J 6 bases; bases outside gene matches: 8. The CDR3, as DNA: TGTGCCACCAACCCCGGGACAGGGGGTTTCAATGAGCAGTTCTTC. This encodes CATNPGTGGFNEQFF.

The gene calls are TRBV6-1 and TRBJ1-5; 10 bases line up with TRBD1. Germline CDR1 MNHNS, CDR2 SASEGT. The CDR3 loop spans 16 amino acids. Trimming cost V 4 bases and J 1 base; bases outside gene matches: 4. The CDR3 DNA reads TGTGCCAGCAGTGCCTGGGGACAGGGGAGCAATCAGCCCCAGCATTTT. Protein product: CASSAWGQGSNQPQHF.

This chain links TRBV19 with TRBJ2-2; TRBD2 agrees at 13 bases. The V gene's germline CDR1 is LNHDA and CDR2 SQIVND (reference sequence). V was clipped by 2 bases and J by 7 bases; unmatched bases: 7. This CDR3 has 17 amino acids. The CDR3 DNA sequence: TGTGCCAGTAGTATAAAGGGACTAGCGGGATTGGGCGGGGAGCTGTTTTTT. Encoded protein: CASSIKGLAGLGGELFF.

V gene TRBV19 combines with J gene TRBJ1-1; D gene uncertain. The germline CDR1 and CDR2 sequences are LNHDA and SQIVND (reference sequence). The CDR3 spans 13 residues. V was pared by 4 bases and J by 1 base, with 7 bases between. For the CDR3, the DNA is TGTGCCAGTAGTACAACAGAGAACACTGAAGCTTTCTTT. It yields the protein CASSTTENTEAFF.

The chain links TRBV30 to TRBJ2-1, with TRBD2 identical over 12 bases. Germline CDR1 is GTSNPN and CDR2 is SVGIG (reference sequence). This CDR3 has 17 residues. Trimming cost V 6 bases and J 2 bases; bases outside gene matches: 11. For the CDR3, the DNA is TGTGCCTGCCACCCCGTCACTAGCGGGAGGACCTACAATGAGCAGTTCTTC. It translates to CACHPVTSGRTYNEQFF.

Only one count was recorded for this clone. The chain carries TRBV6-1 and TRBJ2-7; the D gene is possibly TRBD2 (5 bases). The V gene's germline CDR1 is MNHNS and CDR2 SASEGT. V was trimmed by 0 bases and J by 1 base, leaving 13 bases between them. The CDR3 has 16 amino acids. CDR3 amino acids: CASSEANFGVSYEQYF. The CDR3 DNA reads as TGTGCCAGCAGTGAAGCTAACTTCGGGGTTTCCTACGAGCAGTACTTC.

The rearrangement joins TRBV19 to TRBJ1-2; perhaps TRBD1 as D (6 bases). Germline V gene sequence: CDR1 LNHDA, CDR2 SQIVND (reference sequence). CDR3 length: 12 amino acids. Trimming cost V 8 bases and J 8 bases, with 15 bases left between them. CDR3 coding DNA: TGTGCCAGTCAAGCGCCGGGGGGCGGCTACACCTTC. This translates into CASQAPGGGYTF.

This chain joins TRBV29-1 and TRBJ2-3, with D possibly being TRBD2 (5 bases). The germline V gene encodes CDR1 SQVTM and CDR2 ANQGSEA. The CDR3 totals 13 residues. V lost 4 bases, J lost 0 bases, and 8 bases lay in between. The CDR3 protein is CSVGRTSTDTQYF. DNA of the CDR3: TGCAGCGTTGGACGGACTAGCACAGATACGCAGTATTTT.

This clone was seen once. The CDR3 DNA reads as TGTGCCAGCAGCTTGGTCGACAGGGAGGACACTGAAGCTTTCTTT. It encodes CASSLVDREDTEAFF. This rearrangement joins TRBV5-4 to TRBJ1-1, with 7 bases aligning to TRBD1. Germline CDR1 reads SGHNT; CDR2 reads YYREEE (reference sequence). This CDR3 has 15 residues. Trimming removed 0 bases from V and 3 bases from J; junction bases left unmatched: 5.

The V and J genes are TRBV10-3 and TRBJ1-1; TRBD1 is a possible D gene (5 bases). CDR3 size: 13 residues. V lost 3 bases, J lost 4 bases, and 9 bases lay in between. The germline V gene has CDR1 ENHRY and CDR2 SYGVKD. The DNA for the CDR3 is TGTGCCATCAGTGACATCGGGGGCACTGAAGCTTTCTTT. It yields the protein CAISDIGGTEAFF.

The chain carries TRBV6-1 and TRBJ2-7, with a tentative D call TRBD1 (5 bases). Germline loops: CDR1 MNHNS, CDR2 SASEGT. CDR3 length: 14 residues. Trimming left V 6 bases short and J 4 bases short, with 16 bases between. The CDR3 coding sequence is TGTGCCAGCAGAGAACCGGCCAGGGTGTACGAGCAGTACTTC. Its translation is CASREPARVYEQYF.

The rearrangement uses TRBV28 and TRBJ2-3; D might be TRBD2 (5 bases). This CDR3 region has 16 residues. V shed 2 bases and J shed 0 bases, with 12 bases lying between them. Germline CDR1 and CDR2: MDHEN and SYDVKM. In DNA, the CDR3 is TGTGCCAGCAGTTTACTCCCGGGATACAGCACAGATACGCAGTATTTT. This codes for CASSLLPGYSTDTQYF.

The V call is TRBV9, the J call TRBJ2-7; 8 bases agree with TRBD2. Germline V gene data show CDR1 as SGDLS and CDR2 as YYNGEE. The ends lost 0 bases at V and 6 bases at J; junction bases unmatched: 5. The CDR3 has 14 amino acids. The CDR3 protein is CASSVVSGSAEQYF. In DNA, the CDR3 is TGTGCCAGCAGCGTAGTGAGCGGGAGCGCCGAGCAGTACTTC. The whole variable domain, remainder taken from reference TRBV9 and TRBJ2-7, is DSGVTQTPKHLITATGQRVTLRCSPRSGDLSVYWYQQSLDQGLQFLIQYYNGEERAKGNILERFSAQQFPDLHSELNLSSLELGDSALYFCASSVVSGSAEQYFGPGTRLTVT.

The gene calls are TRBV5-1 and TRBJ2-5, with D tentatively TRBD1 (5 bases). V was pared by 4 bases and J by 1 base, with 14 bases between. The germline gives CDR1 SGHRS, CDR2 YFSETQ. CDR3 length: 15 amino acids. CDR3 loop: CASSRSPGLQETQYF. The CDR3 DNA follows: TGCGCCAGCAGCCGGAGCCCAGGGCTCCAAGAGACCCAGTACTTC.

The chain joins TRBV11-2 to TRBJ2-2; D call uncertain. The germline V gene encodes CDR1 SGHAT and CDR2 FQNNGV. This CDR3 spans 14 amino acids. Trimming pared 5 bases from V and 1 base from J, leaving 8 bases between. The CDR3 sequence is CASSLTVNTGELFF. CDR3 sequence (DNA): TGTGCCAGCAGCCTAACAGTGAACACCGGGGAGCTGTTTTTT.

V is TRBV6-1 and J is TRBJ2-3; D is unresolved. V lost 5 bases and J 6 bases, leaving 9 bases between the germline ends. Germline-derived CDR1 and CDR2 are MNHNS and SASEGT. This CDR3 comprises 12 residues. The CDR3 sequence is CASSFRPDTQYF. DNA of the CDR3: TGTGCCAGCAGTTTCAGGCCCGATACGCAGTATTTT.

V usage is TRBV15 and J usage is TRBJ2-1; TRBD1 aligns across 7 bases. The CDR3 runs to 14 residues. V trimming: 5 bases; J trimming: 5 bases; junction bases outside the gene matches: 6. The V gene's germline CDR1 is LNHNV and CDR2 YYDKDF (reference sequence). CDR3 residues: CATSFGTENNEQFF. As DNA, the CDR3 is TGTGCCACCAGCTTCGGGACAGAGAACAATGAGCAGTTCTTC.

V is TRBV30 and J is TRBJ1-1; D is possibly TRBD1 (5 bases). Trimming removed 4 bases at V and 2 bases at J, with 11 bases between. The CDR3 is 13 residues long. Germline values: CDR1 GTSNPN, CDR2 SVGIG (reference sequence). The CDR3 bases are TGTGCCTGGAAATGGACATTTAACACTGAAGCTTTCTTT. This encodes CAWKWTFNTEAFF.

The chain carries TRBV11-3 and TRBJ2-4; D is perhaps TRBD1 (5 bases). The CDR3 is 11 amino acids. V lost 5 bases to trimming and J lost 8 bases, with 7 bases between them. Germline V gene lookup returns CDR1 SGHNT and CDR2 YENEEA. CDR3 sequence reads: CASSDSHIQYF. The CDR3 region has the DNA TGTGCCAGCAGCGACAGTCACATTCAGTACTTC.

This clone turned up a few times. The chain employs TRBV6-1 and TRBJ1-3; D gene ambiguous. V was trimmed by 6 bases and J by 4 bases, leaving 13 bases between them. Looked up from germline, CDR1 is MNHNS and CDR2 is SASEGT. The CDR3 consists of 14 residues. The CDR3 sequence is CASSLEAGGNTIYF. The CDR3 DNA reads as TGTGCCAGCAGCCTGGAGGCCGGCGGAAACACCATATATTTT.

The J gene is TRBJ1-5, the V gene TRBV6-6; 9 bases are a match to TRBD1. The germline V gene has CDR1 MNHNY and CDR2 SVGAGI (reference sequence). With 6 bases clipped from V and 5 bases from J, the junction kept 8 bases outside the gene matches. The CDR3 sequence is 15 residues long. The CDR3, as DNA: TGTGCCAGCAGCACCGGGACAGGGACCTATCAGCCCCAGCATTTT. Its translation: CASSTGTGTYQPQHF.

The rearrangement links TRBV5-4 to TRBJ2-7; TRBD1 aligns across 7 bases. The junction had 13 bases not matched to a gene; V was cut back by 1 base and J by 0 bases. The CDR3 length is 18 residues. Germline V lookup: CDR1 SGHNT, CDR2 YYREEE (reference sequence). The CDR3 spells CASSLTGYGQGVSYEQYF. The CDR3 coding sequence is TGTGCCAGCAGCTTGACTGGGTACGGGCAGGGGGTCTCCTACGAGCAGTACTTC. The variable domain in full, with the rest retrieved from reference TRBV5-4 and TRBJ2-7, is ETGVTQSPTHLIKTRGQQVTLRCSSQSGHNTVSWYQQALGQGPQFIFQYYREEENGRGNFPPRFSGLQFPNYSSELNVNALELDDSALYLCASSLTGYGQGVSYEQYFGPGTRLTVT.

The chain carries TRBV27 and TRBJ2-7; 9 bases agree with TRBD2. CDR3 length: 18 residues. With V trimmed by 3 bases and J by 2 bases, 14 bases remained unmatched. Germline CDR1 is MNHEY and CDR2 is SMNVEV (reference sequence). CDR3 residues: CASSFSSGAPYGAYEQYF. In DNA form, the CDR3 reads TGTGCCAGCAGTTTCTCTAGCGGGGCACCCTATGGAGCCTACGAGCAGTACTTC.

The chain is built from TRBV5-4 and TRBJ2-1; D ambiguous. This CDR3 has 15 amino acids. V gave up 4 bases and J gave up 3 bases, with 14 bases separating them. CDR1 is SGHNT, CDR2 YYREEE, per germline (reference sequence). In nucleotides, the CDR3 is TGTGCCAGCAGCGGTTTCGGTCAGGACTACAATGAGCAGTTCTTC. Translated, it gives CASSGFGQDYNEQFF.